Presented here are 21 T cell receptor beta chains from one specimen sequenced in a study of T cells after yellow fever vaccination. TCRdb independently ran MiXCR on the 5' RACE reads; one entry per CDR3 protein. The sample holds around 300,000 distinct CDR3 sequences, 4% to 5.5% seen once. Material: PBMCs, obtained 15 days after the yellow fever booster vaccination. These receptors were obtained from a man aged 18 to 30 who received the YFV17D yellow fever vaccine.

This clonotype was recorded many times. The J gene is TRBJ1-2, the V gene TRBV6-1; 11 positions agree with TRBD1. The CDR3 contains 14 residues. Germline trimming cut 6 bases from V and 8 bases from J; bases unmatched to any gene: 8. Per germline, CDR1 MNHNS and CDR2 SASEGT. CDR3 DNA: TGTGCCAGCAGGAGGGCGGGACAGGGGGACGGCTACACCTTC. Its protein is CASRRAGQGDGYTF.

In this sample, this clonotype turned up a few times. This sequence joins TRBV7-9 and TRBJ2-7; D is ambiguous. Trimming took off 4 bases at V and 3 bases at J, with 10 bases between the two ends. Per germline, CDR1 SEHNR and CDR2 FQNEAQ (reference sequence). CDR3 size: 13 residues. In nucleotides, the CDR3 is TGTGCCAGCAGCTCCAGTGGGTTCTACGAGCAGTACTTC. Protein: CASSSSGFYEQYF. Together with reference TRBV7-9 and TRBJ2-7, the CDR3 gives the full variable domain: DTGVSQNPRHKITKRGQNVTFRCDPISEHNRLYWYRQTLGQGPEFLTYFQNEAQLEKSRLLSDRFSAERPKGSFSTLEIQRTEQGDSAMYLCASSSSGFYEQYFGPGTRLTVT.

The CDR3 protein is CARFDGGLLGTEAFF. The CDR3 DNA follows: TGTGCCAGATTTGATGGGGGGCTCTTGGGCACTGAAGCTTTCTTT. The V gene is TRBV7-7, the J gene TRBJ1-1; maybe TRBD1 (6 bases). Germline CDR1 is SSHAT and CDR2 is FNYEAQ (reference sequence). Trimming removed 9 bases at V and 4 bases at J, with 21 bases between. This CDR3 is built from 15 residues.

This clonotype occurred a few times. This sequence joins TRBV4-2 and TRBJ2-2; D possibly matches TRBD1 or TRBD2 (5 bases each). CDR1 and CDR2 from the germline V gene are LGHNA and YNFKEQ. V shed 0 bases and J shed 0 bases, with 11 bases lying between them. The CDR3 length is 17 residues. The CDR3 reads CASSQDLGDANTGELFF. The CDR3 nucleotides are TGTGCCAGCAGCCAAGATTTGGGGGACGCGAACACCGGGGAGCTGTTTTTT.

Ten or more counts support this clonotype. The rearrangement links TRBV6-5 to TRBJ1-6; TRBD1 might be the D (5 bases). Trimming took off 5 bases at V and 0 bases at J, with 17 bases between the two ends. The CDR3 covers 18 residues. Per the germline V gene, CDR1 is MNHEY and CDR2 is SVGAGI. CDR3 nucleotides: TGTGCCAGCAGTAACTATCCTGGGGGGAGCTCCTATAATTCACCCCTCCACTTT. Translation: CASSNYPGGSSYNSPLHF.

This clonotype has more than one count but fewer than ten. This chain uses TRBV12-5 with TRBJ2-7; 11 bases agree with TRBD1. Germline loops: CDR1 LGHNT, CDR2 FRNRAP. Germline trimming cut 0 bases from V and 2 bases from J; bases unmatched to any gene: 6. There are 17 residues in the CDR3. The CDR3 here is CASGLVDGTGGTYEQYF. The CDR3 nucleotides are TGTGCTAGTGGTTTGGTGGACGGGACAGGGGGGACCTACGAGCAGTACTTC.

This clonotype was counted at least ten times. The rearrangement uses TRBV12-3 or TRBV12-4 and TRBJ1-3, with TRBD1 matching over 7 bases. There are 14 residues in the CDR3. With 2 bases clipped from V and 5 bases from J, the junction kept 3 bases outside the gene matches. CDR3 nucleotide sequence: TGTGCCAGCAGTTTAAGGGGACAGAGAAACACCATATATTTT. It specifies CASSLRGQRNTIYF.

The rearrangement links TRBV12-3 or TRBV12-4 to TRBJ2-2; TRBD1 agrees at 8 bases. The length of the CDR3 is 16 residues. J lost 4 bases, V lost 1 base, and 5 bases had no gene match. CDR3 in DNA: TGTGCCAGCAGTTTAGAGCCCGGACAGGGCACCGGGGAGCTGTTTTTT. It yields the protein CASSLEPGQGTGELFF.

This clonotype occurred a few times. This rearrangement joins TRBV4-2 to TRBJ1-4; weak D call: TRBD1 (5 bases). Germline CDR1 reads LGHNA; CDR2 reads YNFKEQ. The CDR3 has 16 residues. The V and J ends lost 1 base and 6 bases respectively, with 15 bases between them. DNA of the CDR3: TGTGCCAGCAGCCAAGCTGATGGGGGAGGGGATGAAAAACTGTTTTTT. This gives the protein CASSQADGGGDEKLFF.

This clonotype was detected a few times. CDR3: CASRSHGGANVLTF. DNA of the CDR3: TGTGCCAGCAGGTCCCATGGTGGGGCCAACGTCCTGACTTTC. This rearrangement joins TRBV12-3 or TRBV12-4 to TRBJ2-6; D is ambiguous. CDR3 length: 14 amino acids. V dropped 6 bases and J dropped 3 bases, with 9 bases sitting between them.

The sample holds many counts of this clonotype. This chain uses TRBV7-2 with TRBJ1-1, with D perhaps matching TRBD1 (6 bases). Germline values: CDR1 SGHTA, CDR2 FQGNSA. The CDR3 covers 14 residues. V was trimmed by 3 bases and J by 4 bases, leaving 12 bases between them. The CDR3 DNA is TGTGCCAGCAGCTTTCAGGGGTTCGGCACTGAAGCTTTCTTT. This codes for CASSFQGFGTEAFF.

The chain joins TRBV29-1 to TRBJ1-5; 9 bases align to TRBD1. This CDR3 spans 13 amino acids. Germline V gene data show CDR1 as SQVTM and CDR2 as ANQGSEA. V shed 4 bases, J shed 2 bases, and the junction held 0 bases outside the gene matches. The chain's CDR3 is CSVGTGGNQPQHF. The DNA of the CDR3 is TGCAGCGTTGGGACAGGGGGCAATCAGCCCCAGCATTTT.

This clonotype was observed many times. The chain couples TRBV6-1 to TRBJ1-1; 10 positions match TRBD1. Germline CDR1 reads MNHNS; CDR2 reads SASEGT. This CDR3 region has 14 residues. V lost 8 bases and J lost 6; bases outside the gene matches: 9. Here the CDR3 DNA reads TGTGCCAGCGCGTTGACAGGGGGCTTGGCTGAAGCTTTCTTT. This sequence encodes CASALTGGLAEAFF.

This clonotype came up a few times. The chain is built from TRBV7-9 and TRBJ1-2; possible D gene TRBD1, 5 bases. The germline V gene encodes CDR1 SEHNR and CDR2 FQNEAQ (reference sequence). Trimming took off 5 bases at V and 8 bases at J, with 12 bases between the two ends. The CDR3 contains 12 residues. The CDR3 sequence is CASSLGTFGYTF. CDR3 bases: TGTGCCAGCAGCCTGGGGACCTTCGGCTACACCTTC. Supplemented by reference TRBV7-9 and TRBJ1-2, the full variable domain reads DTGVSQNPRHKITKRGQNVTFRCDPISEHNRLYWYRQTLGQGPEFLTYFQNEAQLEKSRLLSDRFSAERPKGSFSTLEIQRTEQGDSAMYLCASSLGTFGYTFGSGTRLTVV.

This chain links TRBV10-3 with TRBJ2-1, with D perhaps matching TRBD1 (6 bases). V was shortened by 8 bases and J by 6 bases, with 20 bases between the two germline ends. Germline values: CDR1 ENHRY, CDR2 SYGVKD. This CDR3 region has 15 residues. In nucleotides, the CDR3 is TGTGCCATCCGCAAACCAGGGGCCTCCGGCAATGAGCAGTTCTTC. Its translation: CAIRKPGASGNEQFF.

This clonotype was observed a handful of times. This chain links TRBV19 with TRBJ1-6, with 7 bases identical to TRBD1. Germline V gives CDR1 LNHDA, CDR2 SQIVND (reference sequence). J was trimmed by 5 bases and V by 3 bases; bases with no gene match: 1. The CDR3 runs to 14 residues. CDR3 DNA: TGTGCCAGTAGTATGACAGGGAATAATTCACCCCTCCACTTT. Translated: CASSMTGNNSPLHF.

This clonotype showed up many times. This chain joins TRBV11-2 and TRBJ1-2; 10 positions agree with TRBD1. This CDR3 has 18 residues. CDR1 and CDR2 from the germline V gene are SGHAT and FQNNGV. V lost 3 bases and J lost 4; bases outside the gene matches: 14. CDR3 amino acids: CASSFPGTGADPLYGYTF. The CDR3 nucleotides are TGTGCCAGCAGCTTCCCCGGGACAGGGGCCGACCCACTCTATGGCTACACCTTC. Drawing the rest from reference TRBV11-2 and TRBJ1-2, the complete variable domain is EAGVAQSPRYKIIEKRQSVAFWCNPISGHATLYWYQQILGQGPKLLIQFQNNGVVDDSQLPKDRFSAERLKGVDSTLKIQPAKLEDSAVYLCASSFPGTGADPLYGYTFGSGTRLTVV.

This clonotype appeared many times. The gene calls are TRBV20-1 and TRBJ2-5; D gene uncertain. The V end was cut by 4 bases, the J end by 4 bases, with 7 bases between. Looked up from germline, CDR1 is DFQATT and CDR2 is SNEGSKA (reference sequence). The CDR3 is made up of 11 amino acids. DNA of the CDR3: TGCAGTGCTAACCCAGGAGAGACCCAGTACTTC. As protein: CSANPGETQYF.

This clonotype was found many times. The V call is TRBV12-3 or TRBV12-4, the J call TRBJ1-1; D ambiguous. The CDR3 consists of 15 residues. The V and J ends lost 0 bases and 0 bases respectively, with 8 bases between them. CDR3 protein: CASSLARLMNTEAFF. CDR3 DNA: TGTGCCAGCAGTTTAGCCCGTTTAATGAACACTGAAGCTTTCTTT.

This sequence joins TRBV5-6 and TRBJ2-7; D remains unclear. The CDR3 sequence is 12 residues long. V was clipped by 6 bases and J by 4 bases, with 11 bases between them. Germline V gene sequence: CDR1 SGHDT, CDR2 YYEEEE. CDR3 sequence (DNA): TGTGCCAGCAATTGGAACGGATACGAGCAGTACTTC. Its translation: CASNWNGYEQYF. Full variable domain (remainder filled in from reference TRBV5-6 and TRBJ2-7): DAGVTQSPTHLIKTRGQQVTLRCSPKSGHDTVSWYQQALGQGPQFIFQYYEEEERQRGNFPDRFSGHQFPNYSSELNVNALLLGDSALYLCASNWNGYEQYFGPGTRLTVT.

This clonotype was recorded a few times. The CDR3 reads CASSQDQGSGQETQYF. DNA for the CDR3: TGTGCCAGCAGCCAAGATCAGGGCTCAGGGCAAGAGACCCAGTACTTC. The chain links TRBV3-1 to TRBJ2-5, with a possible D match to TRBD1 (5 bases). Germline CDR1 reads LGHDT; CDR2 reads YNNKEL (reference sequence). Trimming took off 0 bases at V and 2 bases at J, with 13 bases between the two ends. There are 16 residues in the CDR3.